The next 32 T cell receptor beta chains were all read from a single sample in a study of blood T cell repertoires in COVID-19. Here immunoSEQ multiplex PCR was the method, and the copy in TCRdb shows in-frame clones only, minus some. The data show some 250,000 clones, with roughly 91% seen just once and around 4% held by the top ten. Input material: PBMCs or T cells enriched from blood (not recorded which). Receptor source: a woman aged 25-40 years with acute COVID-19.

The chain is built from TRBV19 and TRBJ1-5; 8 bases line up with TRBD1. The CDR3 has 17 amino acids. Germline assignment: CDR1 LNHDA and CDR2 SQIVND (reference sequence). The ends lost 3 bases at V and 0 bases at J; junction bases unmatched: 7. This CDR3 reads CASSIRQGPYSNQPQHF. In nucleotides, the CDR3 is TGTGCCAGTAGTATTCGACAGGGGCCCTATAGCAATCAGCCCCAGCATTTT.

The V and J genes are TRBV6-5 and TRBJ2-2, with D tentatively TRBD1 (6 bases). Germline V lookup: CDR1 MNHEY, CDR2 SVGAGI. The CDR3 is 15 residues long. Trimming took off 5 bases at V and 4 bases at J, with 14 bases between the two ends. CDR3 residues: CASSPNRDPTGELFF. In DNA form, the CDR3 reads TGTGCCAGCAGTCCAAACAGGGACCCCACCGGGGAGCTGTTTTTT.

This rearrangement joins TRBV2 to TRBJ1-1, with a tentative D call TRBD1 (6 bases). Germline values: CDR1 SNHLY, CDR2 FYNNEI. The CDR3 loop spans 14 amino acids. V lost 6 bases, J lost 3 bases, and 14 bases lay in between. The CDR3 is CASSSSRTDTEAFF. The CDR3 nucleotides read TGTGCCAGCAGCTCCTCCAGGACAGACACTGAAGCTTTCTTT.

The V and J genes are TRBV9 and TRBJ2-1; the match to TRBD2 covers 13 bases. The germline CDR1 and CDR2 sequences are SGDLS and YYNGEE. V shed 3 bases and J 8 bases; nucleotides not matched to a gene: 8. The CDR3 loop spans 16 amino acids. The CDR3 loop is CASSAPTSGGAYEQFF. The CDR3 nucleotides read TGTGCCAGCAGCGCCCCTACTAGCGGGGGGGCCTATGAGCAGTTCTTC.

The genes are TRBV28 and TRBJ1-2, with a possible D match to TRBD1 (6 bases). Trimming removed 6 bases from V and 5 bases from J, with 10 bases in between. The germline V gene encodes CDR1 MDHEN and CDR2 SYDVKM. The CDR3 sequence is 12 residues long. The CDR3: CASRKTGYGYTF. The CDR3, as DNA: TGTGCCAGCAGAAAGACAGGTTATGGCTACACCTTC.

The chain couples TRBV2 to TRBJ1-2, with 7 bases matching TRBD1. The V and J ends lost 6 bases and 4 bases, in that order; junction bases with no gene match: 11. This CDR3 is 15 amino acids long. Looked up from germline, CDR1 is SNHLY and CDR2 is FYNNEI. The CDR3 region is CASRADRRGLYGYTF. In DNA form, the CDR3 reads TGTGCCAGCAGGGCGGACAGGAGGGGTCTCTATGGCTACACCTTC.

The chain joins TRBV5-5 to TRBJ1-5, with a possible D match to TRBD1 (5 bases). Trimming removed 4 bases at V and 1 base at J, with 12 bases between. Germline V gene lookup returns CDR1 SGHKS and CDR2 YYEKEE (reference sequence). The CDR3 contains 15 residues. The CDR3 loop is CASSLQGGSNQPQHF. DNA of the CDR3: TGTGCCAGCAGCCTCCAGGGTGGGAGCAATCAGCCCCAGCATTTT. Looking up the rest from reference TRBV5-5 and TRBJ1-5 gives the full variable domain: DAGVTQSPTHLIKTRGQQVTLRCSPISGHKSVSWYQQVLGQGPQFIFQYYEKEERGRGNFPDRFSARQFPNYSSELNVNALLLGDSALYLCASSLQGGSNQPQHFGDGTRLSIL.

The gene calls are TRBV10-2 and TRBJ1-3, with a possible D match to TRBD1 (5 bases). The CDR3 is made up of 15 amino acids. Per the germline V gene, CDR1 is WSHSY and CDR2 is SAAADI. Trimming took 7 bases from V and 4 from J, leaving 17 bases between them. Here the CDR3 reads CASKGWRGSGNTIYF. CDR3 nucleotides: TGCGCCAGCAAAGGGTGGCGGGGGTCGGGAAACACCATATATTTT.

The V and J genes are TRBV7-9 and TRBJ2-7; perhaps TRBD1 as D (6 bases). Trimming removed 5 bases from V and 0 bases from J, with 11 bases in between. CDR3 length: 14 amino acids. CDR1 is SEHNR and CDR2 is FQNEAQ in the germline V gene (reference sequence). The CDR3 reads CASSLQGSSYEQYF. CDR3 nucleotides: TGTGCCAGCAGCCTCCAGGGGAGCTCCTACGAGCAGTACTTC. The variable domain in full, with the rest retrieved from reference TRBV7-9 and TRBJ2-7, is DTGVSQNPRHKITKRGQNVTFRCDPISEHNRLYWYRQTLGQGPEFLTYFQNEAQLEKSRLLSDRFSAERPKGSFSTLEIQRTEQGDSAMYLCASSLQGSSYEQYFGPGTRLTVT.

The J gene is TRBJ2-3, the V gene TRBV19, with D perhaps matching TRBD1 (6 bases). Germline CDR1 reads LNHDA; CDR2 reads SQIVND (reference sequence). Trimming shortened V by 6 bases and J by 6 bases, and 19 bases separated the two germline ends. CDR3 size: 15 residues. DNA of the CDR3: TGTGCCAGTAGCACCCCCTTGGGGCAGGGGGATACGCAGTATTTT. This gives the protein CASSTPLGQGDTQYF. Full variable domain (rest looked up from reference TRBV19 and TRBJ2-3): DGGITQSPKYLFRKEGQNVTLSCEQNLNHDAMYWYRQDPGQGLRLIYYSQIVNDFQKGDIAEGYSVSREKKESFPLTVTSAQKNPTAFYLCASSTPLGQGDTQYFGPGTRLTVL.

The chain uses TRBV10-1 and TRBJ2-1, with 7 bases lining up with TRBD2. The V gene's germline CDR1 is WNHNN and CDR2 SYGVQD (reference sequence). The CDR3 spans 12 residues. V trimming: 6 bases; J trimming: 13 bases; junction bases outside the gene matches: 9. CDR3 in amino acids: CASSPSGVNQFF. CDR3 coding DNA: TGCGCCAGCAGCCCTAGCGGCGTAAATCAGTTCTTC.

This clone was picked up one time. J is TRBJ1-2 and V is TRBV5-1; D unresolved. The germline V and J ends were trimmed by 1 base and 4 bases, with 11 bases remaining between them. Germline CDR1 is SGHRS and CDR2 is YFSETQ. CDR3 length: 14 amino acids. For the CDR3, the DNA is TGCGCCAGCAGCTTGAACCAGGAGGGCTATGGCTACACCTTC. The encoded protein is CASSLNQEGYGYTF.

This chain connects TRBV6-5 to TRBJ1-2, with D possibly TRBD1 on 5 matching bases. The CDR3 covers 12 residues. Trimming left V 9 bases short and J 6 bases short, with 14 bases between. The germline gives CDR1 MNHEY, CDR2 SVGAGI. CDR3 protein: CASRQGRDGYTF. The CDR3 region has the DNA TGTGCCAGTCGCCAGGGAAGGGATGGCTACACCTTC.

The rearrangement uses TRBV10-1 and TRBJ1-5; TRBD1 aligns across 9 bases. Germline CDR1 is WNHNN and CDR2 is SYGVQD (reference sequence). Trimming cost V 7 bases and J 6 bases; bases outside gene matches: 16. The CDR3 is 17 amino acids. The DNA of the CDR3 is TGCGCCAGCACCTATTGCCTTCGGAACAGGGGGCGTCAGCCCCAGCATTTT. Its protein is CASTYCLRNRGRQPQHF.

The V and J genes are TRBV10-3 and TRBJ1-4; D may be TRBD1 (5 bases). V lost 2 bases, J lost 13 bases, and 14 bases lay in between. The CDR3 runs to 13 residues. Germline V gene lookup returns CDR1 ENHRY and CDR2 SYGVKD. CDR3 amino acids: CAISEGQGAGLFF. In DNA, the CDR3 is TGTGCCATCAGTGAGGGCCAGGGTGCTGGACTGTTTTTT.

V is TRBV11-2 and J is TRBJ2-7; 11 bases are a match to TRBD1. J gave up 12 bases and V 5 bases, and 3 bases lay outside the gene matches. From germline, CDR1 is SGHAT and CDR2 FQNNGV. The CDR3 runs to 11 residues. The CDR3 here is CASSHGQGAYF. CDR3 nucleotides: TGTGCCAGCAGCCACGGACAGGGGGCGTACTTC.

The chain uses TRBV7-6 and TRBJ2-7; no clear D gene. Germline V gives CDR1 SGHVS, CDR2 FNYEAQ. CDR3 length equals 14 residues. Trimming pared 1 base from V and 1 base from J, leaving 8 bases between. The CDR3 sequence: CASSLVTESYEQYF. The CDR3, as DNA: TGTGCCAGCAGCTTAGTTACGGAGTCCTACGAGCAGTACTTC.

This clone was found once. V usage is TRBV3-1 (or the pseudogene TRBV3-2) and J usage is TRBJ1-4, with 7 positions matching TRBD1. Germline CDR1 is LGHDT and CDR2 is YNNKEL (reference sequence). The CDR3 is made up of 14 amino acids. Trimming cost V 7 bases and J 6 bases; bases outside gene matches: 8. CDR3 nucleotides: TGTGCCAGCAACCTCCAGGGGGTATATGAAAAACTGTTTTTT. Its translation: CASNLQGVYEKLFF.

The chain couples TRBV10-1 to TRBJ1-4; 8 nucleotides line up with TRBD1. The germline V gene has CDR1 WNHNN and CDR2 SYGVQD (reference sequence). This CDR3 has 15 residues. Trimming at V came to 6 bases and at J to 7 bases, leaving 10 bases not matched to a gene. The CDR3: CASSHGQGDGEKLFF. CDR3 DNA sequence: TGCGCCAGCAGCCACGGACAGGGAGACGGTGAAAAACTGTTTTTT.

The chain has TRBV6-1 and TRBJ1-2, with D possibly being TRBD1 (5 bases). V was pared by 3 bases and J by 1 base, with 12 bases between. There are 15 residues in the CDR3. Per germline, CDR1 MNHNS and CDR2 SASEGT. The CDR3 DNA is TGTGCCAGCAGTGAGAGAACAGGCCTTAACTATGGCTACACCTTC. Translated, it gives CASSERTGLNYGYTF.

This chain links TRBV6-5 with TRBJ2-5; D uncertain. V shed 2 bases and J shed 5 bases, with 12 bases lying between them. The germline V gene encodes CDR1 MNHEY and CDR2 SVGAGI. There are 14 residues in the CDR3. Written as DNA, the CDR3 is TGTGCCAGCAGTTACGGCCTCCCAACGGAGACCCAGTACTTC. Its protein product is CASSYGLPTETQYF.

This chain connects TRBV12-3 or TRBV12-4 to TRBJ2-7; maybe TRBD2 (5 bases). Trimming pared 3 bases from V and 7 bases from J, leaving 13 bases between. The CDR3 totals 13 residues. This CDR3 reads CASSFPGSGEQYF. In DNA form, the CDR3 reads TGTGCCAGCAGTTTCCCGGGGTCGGGGGAGCAGTACTTC.

The chain is built from TRBV14 and TRBJ2-5, with unresolved D. Trimming cost V 1 base and J 1 base, with 7 bases left between them. Germline loops: CDR1 SGHDN, CDR2 FVKESK. This CDR3 is 14 amino acids long. CDR3 coding DNA: TGTGCCAGCAGCCAAGTCCGGTTCCAAGAGACCCAGTACTTC. Residues: CASSQVRFQETQYF.

The rearrangement uses TRBV6-2 or TRBV6-3 and TRBJ1-1; D is unresolved. This CDR3 is 12 amino acids long. The V end lost 4 bases, the J end lost 4 bases, and 7 bases lay between the germline ends. Germline V CDR1 and CDR2: MNHEY, SVGEGT. CDR3 region: CASSSGGTEAFF. CDR3 nucleotides: TGTGCCAGCAGTTCGGGAGGCACTGAAGCTTTCTTT.

The chain recombines TRBV7-9 with TRBJ1-1; D uncertain. V gave up 10 bases and J gave up 4 bases, with 13 bases separating them. Germline-derived CDR1 and CDR2 are SEHNR and FQNEAQ (reference sequence). This CDR3 is 12 amino acids long. The CDR3 DNA follows: TGTGCCACCCTGCGGGTGAGCACTGAAGCTTTCTTT. Translation gives CATLRVSTEAFF.

The rearrangement links TRBV5-1 to TRBJ1-5, with unresolved D. Germline lookup yields CDR1 SGHRS and CDR2 YFSETQ. There are 15 residues in the CDR3. Trimming removed 1 base from V and 0 bases from J, with 8 bases in between. CDR3 sequence: CASSLLPDSNQPQHF. CDR3 coding DNA: TGCGCCAGCAGCTTGCTGCCAGATAGCAATCAGCCCCAGCATTTT.

The chain is built from TRBV28 and TRBJ2-5; TRBD1 matches 7 bases. This CDR3 comprises 15 residues. J was trimmed by 0 bases and V by 0 bases; bases with no gene match: 1. Germline CDR1 reads MDHEN; CDR2 reads SYDVKM. The CDR3 sequence: CASSLWGTDQETQYF. CDR3 sequence (DNA): TGTGCCAGCAGTTTATGGGGGACAGACCAAGAGACCCAGTACTTC.

V and J are TRBV12-3 or TRBV12-4 and TRBJ1-3, with 7 bases aligning to TRBD1. This CDR3 has 13 amino acids. With V trimmed by 7 bases and J by 10 bases, 10 bases remained unmatched. The CDR3 here is CASTPGGVRTIYF. The CDR3 region has the DNA TGTGCCAGCACGCCAGGGGGAGTGAGGACCATATATTTT.

The genes are TRBV7-2 and TRBJ1-2; TRBD1 aligns across 9 bases. V lost 5 bases, J lost 1 base, and 8 bases stayed unmatched. This CDR3 region has 16 residues. The germline gives CDR1 SGHTA, CDR2 FQGNSA. The DNA for the CDR3 is TGTGCCAGCAGCCTCAATGGGGGACAGGGTAACTATGGCTACACCTTC. Protein: CASSLNGGQGNYGYTF.

This clone was picked up one time. The chain joins TRBV6-1 to TRBJ2-7; D call uncertain. This CDR3 spans 16 amino acids. Germline V gene lookup returns CDR1 MNHNS and CDR2 SASEGT. V was pared by 2 bases and J by 2 bases, with 16 bases between. CDR3 nucleotide sequence: TGTGCCAGCAGTGAATCTGGCCGACTTGGAACCTACGAGCAGTACTTC. Translating gives CASSESGRLGTYEQYF.

The rearrangement links TRBV10-2 to TRBJ1-5; 8 positions agree with TRBD1. Germline V gene data show CDR1 as WSHSY and CDR2 as SAAADI. The ends lost 0 bases at V and 4 bases at J; junction bases unmatched: 2. This CDR3 region has 15 residues. CDR3 sequence: CASSESGDRNQPQHF. For the CDR3, the DNA is TGCGCCAGCAGTGAGTCAGGGGACAGGAATCAGCCCCAGCATTTT.

V is TRBV12-3 or TRBV12-4 and J is TRBJ2-5, with a weak D call TRBD1 (5 bases). The CDR3 extends over 12 amino acids. Deletions cut 8 bases from V and 1 base from J, with 8 bases between. This chain's CDR3 is CASGATQETQYF. CDR3 in DNA: TGTGCCAGCGGGGCAACCCAAGAGACCCAGTACTTC.